A single sample gave rise to the 3 T cell receptor beta chains below, sequenced in a study of cytomegalovirus exposure and HLA in healthy donors. PCR amplification relied on 60 Vbeta primers (plus 13 Jbeta primers). Assay: immunoSEQ multiplex PCR; the TCRdb copy retains only in-frame clones and omits some. The sample lists about 200,000 clones; around 77% were seen once. The specimen sequenced was PBMCs. These receptors all come from a woman in her 30s in good health and CMV-seronegative.

The V call is TRBV6-5, the J call TRBJ1-4; D is perhaps TRBD1 (6 bases). The germline V gene encodes CDR1 MNHEY and CDR2 SVGAGI. The CDR3 consists of 15 residues. Trimming took off 2 bases at V and 8 bases at J, with 15 bases between the two ends. The CDR3 loop is CASSYEGRGDEKLFF. CDR3 nucleotides: TGTGCCAGCAGTTACGAGGGCAGGGGAGACGAAAAACTGTTTTTT.

The chain couples TRBV5-1 to TRBJ2-1, with 13 bases lining up with TRBD2. V trimming: 3 bases; J trimming: 8 bases; junction bases outside the gene matches: 5. Germline V gene lookup returns CDR1 SGHRS and CDR2 YFSETQ. The CDR3 has 15 amino acids. As DNA, the CDR3 is TGCGCCAGCAGCTGGGGGACTAGCGGGGTCTATGAGCAGTTCTTC. It specifies CASSWGTSGVYEQFF.

The CDR3 is CASSSREGLEQYF. The DNA for the CDR3 is TGTGCCAGCAGCAGTCGAGAGGGTCTCGAGCAGTACTTC. The V gene is TRBV11-3, the J gene TRBJ2-7; weak D call: TRBD2 (5 bases). Germline values: CDR1 SGHNT, CDR2 YENEEA. This CDR3 region has 13 residues. V shed 5 bases and J shed 6 bases, with 14 bases lying between them.